This T cell receptor (beta chain) was captured in a study of T-cell reconstitution after alpha-beta-depleted transplantation in children. The TCRbeta library was prepared with unique molecular identifiers. One entry per CDR3 protein results from TCRdb running MiXCR on the PCR reads. Here the sample spans about 110,000 distinct CDR3 sequences, approximately 10% being singletons. In its sample, this clonotype was seen many times. V shed 1 base, J shed 10 bases, and the junction held 7 bases outside the gene matches. This CDR3 region has 15 residues. The germline V gene encodes CDR1 SGHRS and CDR2 YFSETQ.

Specimen: PBMCs from the stem cell graft donor, collected from the stem cell graft. The sequence was obtained from a human donor who donated a stem cell graft to a child with acute lymphoblastic leukemia. The chain employs TRBV5-1 and TRBJ1-6; 8 nucleotides align to TRBD1. The DNA for the CDR3 is TGCGCCAGCAGCTTGAGGACAGGGAGCAAATCACCCCTCCACTTT. It translates to CASSLRTGSKSPLHF.